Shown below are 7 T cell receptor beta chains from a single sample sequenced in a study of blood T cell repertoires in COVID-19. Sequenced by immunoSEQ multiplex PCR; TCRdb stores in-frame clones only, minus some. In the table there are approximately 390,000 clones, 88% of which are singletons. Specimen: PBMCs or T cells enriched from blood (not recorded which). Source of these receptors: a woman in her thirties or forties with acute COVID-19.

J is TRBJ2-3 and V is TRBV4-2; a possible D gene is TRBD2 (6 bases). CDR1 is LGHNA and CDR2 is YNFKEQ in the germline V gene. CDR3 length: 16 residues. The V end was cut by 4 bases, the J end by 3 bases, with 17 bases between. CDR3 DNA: TGTGCCAGCAGCCGTACGCCGGGACTCACTACAGATACGCAGTATTTT. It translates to CASSRTPGLTTDTQYF.

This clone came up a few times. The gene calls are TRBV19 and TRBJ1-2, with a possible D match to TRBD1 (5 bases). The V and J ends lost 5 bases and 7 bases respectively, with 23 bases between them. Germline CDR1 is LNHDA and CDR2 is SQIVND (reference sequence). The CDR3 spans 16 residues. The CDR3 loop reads CASSPADGRQRGGYTF. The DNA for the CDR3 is TGTGCCAGTAGTCCGGCGGATGGGAGGCAGAGGGGTGGCTACACCTTC.

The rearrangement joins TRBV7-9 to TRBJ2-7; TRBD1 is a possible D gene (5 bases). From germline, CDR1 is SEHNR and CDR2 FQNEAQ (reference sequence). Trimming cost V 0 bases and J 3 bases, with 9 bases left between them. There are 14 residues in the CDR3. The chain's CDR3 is CASSLAGRNYEQYF. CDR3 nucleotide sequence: TGTGCCAGCAGCTTAGCGGGGCGTAACTACGAGCAGTACTTC.

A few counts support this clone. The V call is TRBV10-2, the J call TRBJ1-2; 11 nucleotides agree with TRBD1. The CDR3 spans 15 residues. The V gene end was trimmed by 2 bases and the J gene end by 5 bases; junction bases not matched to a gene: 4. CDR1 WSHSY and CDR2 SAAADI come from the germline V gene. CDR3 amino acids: CASSEPDRGHYGYTF. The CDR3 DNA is TGCGCCAGCAGTGAGCCGGACAGGGGGCATTATGGCTACACCTTC.

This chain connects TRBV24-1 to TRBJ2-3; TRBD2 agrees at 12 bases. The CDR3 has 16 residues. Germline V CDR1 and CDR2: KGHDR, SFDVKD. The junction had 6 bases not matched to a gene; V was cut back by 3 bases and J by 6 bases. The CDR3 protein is CATSDVGLAGKDTQYF. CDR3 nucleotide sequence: TGTGCCACCAGTGATGTCGGACTAGCGGGGAAGGATACGCAGTATTTT.

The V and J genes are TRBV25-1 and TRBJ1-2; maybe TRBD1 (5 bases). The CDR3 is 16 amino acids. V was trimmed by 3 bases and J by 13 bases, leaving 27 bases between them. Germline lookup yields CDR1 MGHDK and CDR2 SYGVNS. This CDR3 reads CASSDLLNSGQGTLTF. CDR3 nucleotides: TGTGCCAGCAGTGATCTCCTCAACTCGGGCCAGGGAACCCTCACCTTC.

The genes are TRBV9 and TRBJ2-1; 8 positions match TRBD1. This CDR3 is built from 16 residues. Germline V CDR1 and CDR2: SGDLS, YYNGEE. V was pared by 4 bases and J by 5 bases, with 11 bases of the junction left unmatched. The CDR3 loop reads CASSMPGQVSHNEQFF. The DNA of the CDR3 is TGTGCCAGCAGCATGCCGGGACAGGTCAGCCACAATGAGCAGTTCTTC.